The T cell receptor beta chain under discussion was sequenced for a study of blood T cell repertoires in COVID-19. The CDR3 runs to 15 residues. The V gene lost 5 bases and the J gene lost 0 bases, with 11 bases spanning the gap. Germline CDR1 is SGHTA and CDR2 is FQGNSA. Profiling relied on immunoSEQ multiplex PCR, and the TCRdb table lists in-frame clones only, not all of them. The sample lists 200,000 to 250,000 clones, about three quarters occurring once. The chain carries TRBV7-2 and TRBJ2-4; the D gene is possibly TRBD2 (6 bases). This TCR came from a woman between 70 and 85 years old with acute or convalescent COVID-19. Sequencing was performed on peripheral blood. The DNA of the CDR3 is TGTGCCAGCAGCCCGTCGGAGGGAGCCAAAAACATTCAGTACTTC. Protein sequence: CASSPSEGAKNIQYF. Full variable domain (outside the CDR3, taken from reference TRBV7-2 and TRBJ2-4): GAGVSQSPSNKVTEKGKDVELRCDPISGHTALYWYRQSLGQGLEFLIYFQGNSAPDKSGLPSDRFSAERTGGSVSTLTIQRTQQEDSAVYLCASSPSEGAKNIQYFGAGTRLSVL.